The 19 T cell receptor beta chains given below trace back to one sample, sequenced in a study of identical twins. Each CDR3 protein gets one entry after TCRdb re-called the 5' RACE reads with MiXCR. This table holds about 730,000 distinct CDR3 sequences, 21% found once. The same data also contributed to another study, on T cells expressing NK-cell markers.

The sequenced sample was PBMCs. These receptors all stem from a young woman in good health.

The chain uses TRBV10-3 and TRBJ2-7, with 9 bases fitting TRBD1. V lost 7 bases to trimming and J lost 6 bases; unmatched junction nucleotides: 10. The CDR3 length is 14 residues. CDR1 and CDR2 (germline): ENHRY, SYGVKD. As DNA, the CDR3 is TGTGCCATCACTACAGGGGGCAGAAGTGGCGAGCAGTACTTC. This translates into CAITTGGRSGEQYF.

In its sample, this clonotype was seen many times. The chain uses TRBV7-2 and TRBJ2-5; D gene unclear. The germline V and J ends were trimmed by 0 bases and 3 bases, with 8 bases remaining between them. The CDR3 extends over 14 amino acids. Germline lookup yields CDR1 SGHTA and CDR2 FQGNSA. This CDR3 is CASSLAATEETQYF. The CDR3 DNA reads TGTGCCAGCAGCTTAGCTGCAACCGAAGAGACCCAGTACTTC.

This clonotype was seen more than once but under ten times. The chain has TRBV7-9 and TRBJ2-5; D gene unclear. Trimming left V 4 bases short and J 11 bases short, with 5 bases between. There are 9 residues in the CDR3. Germline CDR1 is SEHNR and CDR2 is FQNEAQ (reference sequence). For the CDR3, the DNA is TGTGCCAGCAGCTCTCCGCAGTACTTC. It encodes CASSSPQYF.

This clonotype appeared a few times. The CDR3 loop is CAISDSVEGVYEQYF. The CDR3 DNA sequence: TGTGCCATCAGTGACTCTGTCGAAGGGGTCTACGAGCAGTACTTC. The genes are TRBV10-3 and TRBJ2-7; possible D gene TRBD1, 5 bases. Per germline, CDR1 ENHRY and CDR2 SYGVKD. V lost 3 bases, J lost 3 bases, and 15 bases lay in between. This CDR3 region has 15 residues.

There are a few counts of this clonotype. J is TRBJ1-5 and V is TRBV15, with D possibly matching TRBD1 (5 bases). Germline CDR1 and CDR2: LNHNV and YYDKDF (reference sequence). This CDR3 comprises 12 residues. Trimming shortened V by 5 bases and J by 4 bases, and 6 bases separated the two germline ends. CDR3 nucleotides: TGTGCCACCAGCGCAGGGAATCAGCCCCAGCATTTT. Protein sequence: CATSAGNQPQHF.

The gene calls are TRBV12-3 or TRBV12-4 and TRBJ2-4; 9 nucleotides align to TRBD2. The CDR3 loop spans 15 amino acids. The ends lost 3 bases at V and 6 bases at J; junction bases unmatched: 6. As DNA, the CDR3 is TGTGCCAGCAGTTTTTCAGCGGGGGGTTTAAACATTCAGTACTTC. This codes for CASSFSAGGLNIQYF.

This clonotype was seen repeatedly, ten times or more. The rearrangement joins TRBV5-5 to TRBJ2-7; the D call may be TRBD1 or TRBD2 (5 bases each). The CDR3 contains 15 residues. Germline CDR1 SGHKS, CDR2 YYEKEE (reference sequence). Between the trimmed V and J ends, which lost 2 bases and 6 bases, there was a span of 18 bases. CDR3 sequence: CASSFVALGEGEQYF. The DNA of the CDR3 is TGTGCCAGCAGCTTCGTTGCGTTGGGGGAAGGCGAGCAGTACTTC.

The table lists this clonotype with a few counts. This chain uses TRBV20-1 with TRBJ1-3; no clear D. The CDR3 runs to 14 residues. Trimming took 7 bases from V and 3 from J, leaving 16 bases between them. Germline V gene data show CDR1 as DFQATT and CDR2 as SNEGSKA (reference sequence). This CDR3 reads CSVRPPGGGNTIYF. CDR3 bases: TGCAGTGTGAGACCCCCGGGAGGTGGAAACACCATATATTTT.

The V gene is TRBV6-1, the J gene TRBJ2-7; 10 bases align to TRBD1. Germline V lookup: CDR1 MNHNS, CDR2 SASEGT. This CDR3 is built from 15 residues. Trimming removed 7 bases from V and 1 base from J; junction bases left unmatched: 7. Here the CDR3 DNA reads TGTGCCAGCACCCCAAAGGACAGGGGGTCCTACGAGCAGTACTTC. It codes for CASTPKDRGSYEQYF.

This chain uses TRBV3-1 with TRBJ2-3, with D hard to call. V was shortened by 4 bases and J by 2 bases, with 7 bases between the two germline ends. This CDR3 is 13 amino acids long. CDR1 is LGHDT and CDR2 is YNNKEL in the germline V gene (reference sequence). CDR3 nucleotides: TGTGCCAGCAGCCCCGAATTCACAGATACGCAGTATTTT. Translation gives CASSPEFTDTQYF.

The chain employs TRBV12-3 or TRBV12-4 and TRBJ2-7; 10 bases map to TRBD2. The junction had 5 bases not matched to a gene; V was cut back by 10 bases and J by 2 bases. This CDR3 is 13 amino acids long. CDR3 DNA: TGTGCCACGTCAGCGGGGGGGCCCTACGAGCAGTACTTC. This encodes CATSAGGPYEQYF.

The genes are TRBV12-3 or TRBV12-4 and TRBJ2-7; 7 nucleotides align to TRBD1. The CDR3 is 18 amino acids. V trimming: 0 bases; J trimming: 3 bases; junction bases outside the gene matches: 14. This chain's CDR3 is CASSLAAQGERQYYEQYF. The CDR3 DNA sequence: TGTGCCAGCAGTTTAGCGGCCCAGGGGGAGCGGCAATACTACGAGCAGTACTTC.

Many counts were recorded for this clonotype. This chain joins TRBV4-3 and TRBJ2-5; the D gene is possibly TRBD2 (5 bases). Germline values: CDR1 LGHNA, CDR2 YSLEER. V was cut by 0 bases and J by 7 bases, with 15 bases left in between. The CDR3 covers 15 residues. The CDR3 is CASSQETGKDGTQYF. The CDR3 nucleotides are TGCGCCAGCAGCCAAGAAACGGGGAAGGATGGGACCCAGTACTTC.

The V and J genes are TRBV6-1 and TRBJ2-1, with D possibly being TRBD1 (6 bases). Deletions cut 5 bases from V and 3 bases from J, with 11 bases between. CDR3 length: 14 amino acids. Germline CDR1 is MNHNS and CDR2 is SASEGT. The CDR3 is CASSPGQYYNEQFF. CDR3 in DNA: TGTGCCAGCAGTCCTGGACAGTACTACAATGAGCAGTTCTTC.

CDR3 residues: CASSSGGLGVSGEQFF. For the CDR3, the DNA is TGTGCCAGCAGTTCTGGGGGACTAGGCGTAAGCGGTGAGCAGTTCTTC. V gene TRBV6-5 combines with J gene TRBJ2-1, with 8 nucleotides matching TRBD2. This CDR3 has 16 amino acids. Germline V gene lookup returns CDR1 MNHEY and CDR2 SVGAGI. The V segment lost 4 bases and the J segment 9 bases; nucleotides outside the gene matches: 14.

This clonotype was seen a handful of times. This rearrangement joins TRBV5-6 to TRBJ2-3, with 9 bases that match TRBD2. The CDR3 has 17 residues. The V gene end was trimmed by 3 bases and the J gene end by 1 base; junction bases not matched to a gene: 9. Per the germline V gene, CDR1 is SGHDT and CDR2 is YYEEEE. CDR3 region: CASSSTGTSLRTDTQYF. In nucleotides, the CDR3 is TGTGCCAGCAGCTCAACTGGGACTAGCCTTCGCACAGATACGCAGTATTTT. The whole variable domain, filled in from reference TRBV5-6 and TRBJ2-3, reads DAGVTQSPTHLIKTRGQQVTLRCSPKSGHDTVSWYQQALGQGPQFIFQYYEEEERQRGNFPDRFSGHQFPNYSSELNVNALLLGDSALYLCASSSTGTSLRTDTQYFGPGTRLTVL.

This clonotype was observed a few times. The chain joins TRBV9 to TRBJ1-2; 7 bases are shared with TRBD1. The CDR3 is 15 amino acids. Unmatched junction bases numbered 10, after V lost 7 bases and J lost 1 base. Germline loops: CDR1 SGDLS, CDR2 YYNGEE. CDR3 in DNA: TGTGCCAGCGGTATGACAGGGAATGATAACTATGGCTACACCTTC. This sequence encodes CASGMTGNDNYGYTF.

The V call is TRBV5-1, the J call TRBJ2-1; D possibly corresponds to TRBD2 (6 bases). The CDR3 has 16 amino acids. The ends were cut back, 0 bases at V and 4 bases at J, with 14 bases in the middle. From germline, CDR1 is SGHRS and CDR2 YFSETQ. CDR3 loop: CASSLVGGIMYNEQFF. The DNA for the CDR3 is TGCGCCAGCAGCTTGGTGGGCGGGATTATGTACAATGAGCAGTTCTTC.

This clonotype was detected many times. The chain recombines TRBV20-1 with TRBJ2-7, with TRBD2 matching 7 bases. The CDR3 consists of 13 residues. Germline V lookup: CDR1 DFQATT, CDR2 SNEGSKA (reference sequence). After removal of 3 bases from V and 6 bases from J, the junction contained 8 bases not matched to a gene. CDR3 sequence (DNA): TGCAGTGCTAGTGTGGCGGGAGAGGCCGAGCAGTACTTC. Residues: CSASVAGEAEQYF.